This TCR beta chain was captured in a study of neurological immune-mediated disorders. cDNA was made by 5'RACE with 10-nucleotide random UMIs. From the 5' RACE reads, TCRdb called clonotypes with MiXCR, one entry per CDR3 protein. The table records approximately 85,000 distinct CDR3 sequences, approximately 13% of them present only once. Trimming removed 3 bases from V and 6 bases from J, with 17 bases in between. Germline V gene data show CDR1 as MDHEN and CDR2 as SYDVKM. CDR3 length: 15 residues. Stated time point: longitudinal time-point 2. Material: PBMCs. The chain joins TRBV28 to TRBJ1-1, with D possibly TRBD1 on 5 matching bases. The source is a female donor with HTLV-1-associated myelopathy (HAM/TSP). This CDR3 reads CASSLAGVRDAEAFF. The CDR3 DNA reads TGTGCCAGCAGTTTGGCGGGGGTCCGGGACGCTGAAGCTTTCTTT.